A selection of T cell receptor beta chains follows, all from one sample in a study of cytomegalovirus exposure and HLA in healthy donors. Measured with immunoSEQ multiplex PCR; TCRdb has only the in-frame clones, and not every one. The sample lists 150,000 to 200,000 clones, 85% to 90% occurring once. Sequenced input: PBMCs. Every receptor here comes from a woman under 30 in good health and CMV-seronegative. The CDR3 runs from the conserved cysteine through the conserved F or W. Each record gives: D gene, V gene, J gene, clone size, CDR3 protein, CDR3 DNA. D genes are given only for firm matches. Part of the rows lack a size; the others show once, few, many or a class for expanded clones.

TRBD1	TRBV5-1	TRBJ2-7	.	CASSFYGQAYEQYF	TGCGCCAGCAGTTTTTACGGACAGGCCTACGAGCAGTACTTC
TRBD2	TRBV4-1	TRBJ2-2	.	CASSQGVGGLNTGELFF	TGCGCCAGCAGCCAAGGGGTGGGGGGGTTGAACACCGGGGAGCTGTTTTTT
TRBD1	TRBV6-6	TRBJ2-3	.	CASRSNRDRVTDTQYF	TGTGCCAGCAGATCAAACCGGGACAGGGTCACAGATACGCAGTATTTT
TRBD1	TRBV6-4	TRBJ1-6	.	CASSDQGVGSPLHF	TGTGCCAGCAGTGACCAGGGGGTCGGTTCACCCCTCCACTTT
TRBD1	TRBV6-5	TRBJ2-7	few	CASGTGFYEQYF	TGTGCCAGCGGGACAGGTTTTTACGAGCAGTACTTC
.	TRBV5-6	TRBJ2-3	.	CASSFAGPSTDTQYF	TGTGCCAGCAGCTTTGCAGGGCCGAGCACAGATACGCAGTATTTT
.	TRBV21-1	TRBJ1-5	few	CASSKDSTCNQPQHF	TGTGCCAGCAGCAAAGACAGTACGTGCAATCAGCCCCAGCATTTT
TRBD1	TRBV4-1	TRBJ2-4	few	CASSYRDRNIQYF	TGCGCCAGCAGCTACCGGGACAGGAACATTCAGTACTTC
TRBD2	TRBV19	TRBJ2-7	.	CASSTTLAVTYEQYF	TGTGCCAGTAGTACTACCCTAGCGGTAACCTACGAGCAGTACTTC
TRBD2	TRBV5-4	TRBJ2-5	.	CASSLGHNLAGASGTQYF	TGTGCCAGCAGCTTGGGACACAACTTAGCGGGAGCCTCCGGGACCCAGTACTTC
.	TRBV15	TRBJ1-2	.	CATSRGGVGYTF	TGTGCCACCAGCCGCGGGGGGGTCGGCTACACCTTC
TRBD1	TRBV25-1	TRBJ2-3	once	CAIPRDREAADTQYF	TGTGCCATTCCCCGGGACAGGGAAGCGGCAGATACGCAGTATTTT
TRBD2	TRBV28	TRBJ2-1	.	CASGGVGQFF	TGTGCCAGCGGGGGGGTTGGGCAGTTCTTC
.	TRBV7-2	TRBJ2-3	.	CASSPPPGADTQYF	TGTGCCAGCAGCCCCCCTCCCGGGGCAGATACGCAGTATTTT
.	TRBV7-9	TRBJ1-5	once	CASSVGPIDSNQPQHF	TGTGCCAGCAGCGTAGGGCCCATTGATAGCAATCAGCCCCAGCATTTT
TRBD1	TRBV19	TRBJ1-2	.	CASSMEQGARGYTF	TGTGCCAGTAGTATGGAACAGGGGGCGCGGGGCTACACCTTC
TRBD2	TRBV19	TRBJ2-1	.	CASSISRTGRGGPYNEQFF	TGTGCCAGTAGTATTTCCCGGACGGGGCGGGGGGGCCCCTACAATGAGCAGTTCTTC
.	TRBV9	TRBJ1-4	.	CASSLQVAGEKLFF	TGTGCCAGCAGCCTACAGGTCGCAGGGGAAAAACTGTTTTTT
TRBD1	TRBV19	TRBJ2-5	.	CTSSSDRAETQYF	TGTACCAGTAGTTCCGACAGGGCAGAGACCCAGTACTTC